One sample yielded the 5 T cell receptor beta chains listed below, sequenced in a study of cytomegalovirus exposure and HLA in healthy donors. The primer mix had 60 Vbeta and 13 Jbeta primers. The table came from immunoSEQ multiplex PCR; TCRdb's copy has only in-frame clones and leaves some out. The table shows more than 100,000 clones, with roughly 80% occurring only once. Sequenced: PBMCs. The source of these receptors is a man in his 60s in good health and CMV-seropositive.

The V and J genes are TRBV11-2 and TRBJ2-7; 8 nucleotides match TRBD1. From germline, CDR1 is SGHAT and CDR2 FQNNGV. The CDR3 runs to 13 residues. V shed 5 bases and J 3 bases; nucleotides not matched to a gene: 3. CDR3 residues: CASSAGQVYEQYF. CDR3 DNA: TGTGCCAGCAGCGCGGGACAGGTCTACGAGCAGTACTTC.

The rearrangement links TRBV5-4 to TRBJ1-1; D is unresolved. V lost 4 bases and J 4 bases, leaving 14 bases between the germline ends. Germline V lookup: CDR1 SGHNT, CDR2 YYREEE (reference sequence). The CDR3 is 14 amino acids. Here the CDR3 DNA reads TGTGCCAGCAGCGGAGACTCACTGGGCACTGAAGCTTTCTTT. This gives the protein CASSGDSLGTEAFF.

The CDR3 here is CASSGDRDTDTQYF. The CDR3 DNA follows: TGTGCCAGCTCCGGGGACAGGGACACAGATACGCAGTATTTT. This rearrangement joins TRBV18 to TRBJ2-3, with 9 bases fitting TRBD1. The CDR3 has 14 amino acids. CDR1 is KGHSH, CDR2 LQKENI, per germline. Germline trimming cut 6 bases from V and 2 bases from J; bases unmatched to any gene: 3.

The V and J genes are TRBV9 and TRBJ2-5; TRBD1 matches 9 bases. Germline trimming cut 2 bases from V and 4 bases from J; bases unmatched to any gene: 9. The CDR3 is 16 residues long. Germline lookup yields CDR1 SGDLS and CDR2 YYNGEE. CDR3 loop: CASSVAQTGGPETQYF. CDR3 sequence (DNA): TGTGCCAGCAGCGTGGCCCAGACAGGGGGACCAGAGACCCAGTACTTC. The whole variable domain, filled in from reference TRBV9 and TRBJ2-5, reads DSGVTQTPKHLITATGQRVTLRCSPRSGDLSVYWYQQSLDQGLQFLIQYYNGEERAKGNILERFSAQQFPDLHSELNLSSLELGDSALYFCASSVAQTGGPETQYFGPGTRLLVL.

The genes are TRBV7-2 and TRBJ1-3, with D hard to call. CDR1 is SGHTA and CDR2 is FQGNSA in the germline V gene. The CDR3 runs to 15 residues. The V end was cut by 1 base, the J end by 1 base, with 8 bases between. CDR3 amino acids: CASSLVSLSGNTIYF. CDR3 DNA: TGTGCCAGCAGCTTAGTGTCTTTATCTGGAAACACCATATATTTT. Looking up the rest from reference TRBV7-2 and TRBJ1-3 gives the full variable domain: GAGVSQSPSNKVTEKGKDVELRCDPISGHTALYWYRQSLGQGLEFLIYFQGNSAPDKSGLPSDRFSAERTGGSVSTLTIQRTQQEDSAVYLCASSLVSLSGNTIYFGEGSWLTVV.